The rows below give T cell receptor beta chains drawn from one sample of a study of shared clonotypes between healthy human individuals. The assay was immunoSEQ multiplex PCR, and TCRdb's table has in-frame clones only and misses some. The sample lists approximately 500,000 clones; roughly 78% were seen once. The sample comprised PBMCs. These receptors were taken from a middle-aged woman in good health. Some clones in this sample may be carry-over from other donors' samples. CDR3s include the opening cysteine and the closing phenylalanine or tryptophan. A D gene is named only where the DNA matches it firmly.

j_gene: TRBJ2-7; d_gene: .; v_gene: TRBV10-3; CDR3aa: CAISPGTIFYEQYF
j_gene: TRBJ2-3; d_gene: .; v_gene: TRBV29-1; CDR3aa: CSVFGSYTDTQYF
j_gene: TRBJ2-3; d_gene: .; v_gene: TRBV7-8; CDR3aa: CASSPWRADTQYF
j_gene: TRBJ2-7; d_gene: TRBD2; v_gene: TRBV27; CDR3aa: CASRREATYEQYF
j_gene: TRBJ2-2; d_gene: TRBD2; v_gene: TRBV4-2; CDR3aa: CASSQVGTGGDTGELFF
j_gene: TRBJ2-7; d_gene: TRBD1; v_gene: TRBV7-9; CDR3aa: CASSLLTGVADEQYF
j_gene: TRBJ2-3; d_gene: .; v_gene: TRBV6-5; CDR3aa: CASSYSRLDSDTQYF
j_gene: TRBJ2-7; d_gene: TRBD1; v_gene: TRBV2; CDR3aa: CASSVRDRGSEQYF
j_gene: TRBJ2-7; d_gene: .; v_gene: TRBV28; CDR3aa: CASSSHSTGRYEQYF
j_gene: TRBJ1-2; d_gene: .; v_gene: TRBV9; CDR3aa: CASSLRTGVGANYGYTF
j_gene: TRBJ2-2; d_gene: TRBD2; v_gene: TRBV28; CDR3aa: CASSLSLAGEGGELFF
j_gene: TRBJ2-6; d_gene: TRBD1; v_gene: TRBV7-9; CDR3aa: CASSPGTGRGANVLTF
j_gene: TRBJ2-1; d_gene: TRBD2; v_gene: TRBV11-1; CDR3aa: CASSGPSGRTRSSYNEQFF
j_gene: TRBJ1-1; d_gene: TRBD1; v_gene: TRBV10-3; CDR3aa: CAIRFGQGNTEAFF
j_gene: TRBJ2-6; d_gene: .; v_gene: TRBV19; CDR3aa: CASRGGIFSGANVLTF
j_gene: TRBJ2-3; d_gene: .; v_gene: TRBV5-6; CDR3aa: CASSASLAATDTQYF
j_gene: TRBJ1-1; d_gene: .; v_gene: TRBV11-2; CDR3aa: CASSLSQGNTEAFF
j_gene: TRBJ2-7; d_gene: TRBD2; v_gene: TRBV15; CDR3aa: CATSRDLPSGSYEQYF
j_gene: TRBJ2-1; d_gene: .; v_gene: TRBV27; CDR3aa: CASSRLLGGRFNEQFF
j_gene: TRBJ2-3; d_gene: .; v_gene: TRBV29-1; CDR3aa: CSEGESDTQYF
j_gene: TRBJ2-1; d_gene: TRBD2; v_gene: TRBV5-4; CDR3aa: CASSEGLAEYNEQFF
j_gene: TRBJ1-1; d_gene: TRBD1; v_gene: TRBV5-1; CDR3aa: CASSLGLGQGGTEAFF
j_gene: TRBJ2-3; d_gene: TRBD2; v_gene: TRBV15; CDR3aa: CATRPGLGTTDTQYF
j_gene: TRBJ2-7; d_gene: .; v_gene: TRBV14; CDR3aa: CASSQEGGFPSYEQYF
j_gene: TRBJ2-2; d_gene: TRBD2; v_gene: TRBV5-4; CDR3aa: CASSPTLGLGTGELFF
j_gene: TRBJ2-7; d_gene: .; v_gene: TRBV19; CDR3aa: CASSITGNFDSYEQYF
j_gene: TRBJ2-1; d_gene: TRBD2; v_gene: TRBV7-8; CDR3aa: CASSTLAGGHNEQFF
j_gene: TRBJ2-2; d_gene: .; v_gene: TRBV2; CDR3aa: CASRVKVSGELFF
j_gene: TRBJ2-1; d_gene: .; v_gene: TRBV6-5; CDR3aa: CASSELDYNEQFF
j_gene: TRBJ1-1; d_gene: TRBD1; v_gene: TRBV7-8; CDR3aa: CASSKGTGGRSTEAFF
j_gene: TRBJ2-7; d_gene: TRBD1; v_gene: TRBV9; CDR3aa: CASSAGQDRYEQYF
j_gene: TRBJ2-2; d_gene: .; v_gene: TRBV11-3; CDR3aa: CASSRGPVRGGELFF